The sequence of this T cell receptor beta chain was determined in a study of T cell responses to AZD1222 COVID-19 vaccine. For this clone: The antigen is undetermined.

Germline V gene lookup returns CDR1 KGHSH and CDR2 LQKENI. This CDR3 has 16 residues. Unmatched junction bases numbered 7, after V lost 5 bases and J lost 1 base. Study observations and caveats: The donor cohort was predominantly white British with a female majority, and clonal diversity may have been underestimated. Vaccination with two AZD1222 doses was followed by a rise in Spike-specific TCR breadth and depth.

The data were produced by immunoSEQ multiplex PCR, yet TCRdb's version contains in-frame clones alone and is incomplete. Of 150,000 to 180,000 clones in the sample, 75% to 90% were seen once. The V and J genes are TRBV18 and TRBJ2-4; 8 bases agree with TRBD1. This receptor was obtained from an adult who received the AZD1222 COVID-19 vaccine. The input for sequencing was peripheral blood, taken 28 days after the second AZD1222 dose. The CDR3 is CASSSPGQAAKNIQYF. The CDR3 DNA sequence: TGTGCCAGCTCATCCCCGGGACAGGCGGCCAAAAACATTCAGTACTTC.